These 29 T cell receptor beta chains share one sample of origin, sequenced in a study of cytomegalovirus exposure and HLA in healthy donors. PCR primers comprised 60 Vbeta and 13 Jbeta primers. Only in-frame clones appear in the TCRdb table, and some are missing; sequencing was by immunoSEQ multiplex PCR. The sample yields nearly 110,000 clones, over 75% seen once. Sequencing used PBMCs. Receptors originate from a man aged 55 to 69 in good health and CMV-seronegative.

The genes are TRBV6-1 and TRBJ2-3; TRBD2 is a possible D gene (6 bases). V shed 0 bases and J shed 7 bases, with 8 bases lying between them. Germline V gene sequence: CDR1 MNHNS, CDR2 SASEGT. This CDR3 is built from 13 residues. The chain's CDR3 is CASSEARGYTQYF. The CDR3 DNA follows: TGTGCCAGCAGTGAAGCGCGGGGCTATACGCAGTATTTT.

This rearrangement joins TRBV5-1 to TRBJ2-1; TRBD1 matches at 7 bases. CDR1 and CDR2 (germline): SGHRS, YFSETQ. The CDR3 length is 15 residues. Losses at the gene ends were 1 base for V and 2 bases for J; bases not matched to a gene: 3. CDR3 in amino acids: CASSLTGATYNEQFF. The DNA of the CDR3 is TGCGCCAGCAGCTTGACAGGGGCCACCTACAATGAGCAGTTCTTC.

The J gene is TRBJ2-3, the V gene TRBV4-3; 11 bases agree with TRBD2. CDR3 size: 17 residues. The trim removed 5 bases at V and 4 bases at J, leaving 11 bases unmatched. Germline CDR1 and CDR2: LGHNA and YSLEER. DNA for the CDR3: TGCGCCAGCAGCACCCGACTAGCGGGGAGTTGGTCAGATACGCAGTATTTT. It is translated as CASSTRLAGSWSDTQYF.

This rearrangement joins TRBV5-6 to TRBJ2-2, with unresolved D. V was pared by 2 bases and J by 0 bases, with 8 bases between. CDR1 is SGHDT, CDR2 YYEEEE, per germline. The CDR3 has 15 residues. The CDR3 bases are TGTGCCAGCAGCTTCAGGCGTACGAACACCGGGGAGCTGTTTTTT. This gives the protein CASSFRRTNTGELFF.

The V gene is TRBV7-2, the J gene TRBJ2-1; 8 nucleotides line up with TRBD2. Germline CDR1 is SGHTA and CDR2 is FQGNSA. This CDR3 region has 17 residues. The V segment lost 2 bases and the J segment 0 bases; nucleotides outside the gene matches: 6. CDR3 DNA: TGTGCCAGCAGCTTAAGGGGCGGGGGGAGCTCCTACAATGAGCAGTTCTTC. Translation: CASSLRGGGSSYNEQFF.

J is TRBJ2-7 and V is TRBV10-2; tentative D call: TRBD2 (7 bases). Germline CDR1 is WSHSY and CDR2 is SAAADI. The V and J ends lost 6 bases and 4 bases respectively, with 16 bases between them. The CDR3 is 14 amino acids. The CDR3 coding sequence is TGCGCCAGCAGAGGGGGGGAAGTAGGGTACGAGCAGTACTTC. Amino acids: CASRGGEVGYEQYF.

The sample holds a few counts of this clone. This chain joins TRBV4-1 and TRBJ2-6; 7 nucleotides match TRBD1. CDR1 is MGHRA, CDR2 YSYEKL, per germline. CDR3 length equals 19 residues. Trimming removed 4 bases from V and 0 bases from J; junction bases left unmatched: 12. CDR3 protein: CASSLGRGQSSSGANVLTF. CDR3 in DNA: TGCGCCAGCAGCCTGGGCCGGGGACAGTCAAGCTCTGGGGCCAACGTCCTGACTTTC.

This clone was detected only a few times. The V call is TRBV9, the J call TRBJ2-1; D is possibly TRBD1 (6 bases). CDR3 size: 16 residues. Deletions cut 3 bases from V and 6 bases from J, with 19 bases between. Looked up from germline, CDR1 is SGDLS and CDR2 is YYNGEE. The DNA for the CDR3 is TGTGCCAGCAGCGGATCCCAGGGGAGTGGAAGCAATGAGCAGTTCTTC. It encodes CASSGSQGSGSNEQFF.

This chain links TRBV20-1 with TRBJ2-1; possible D gene TRBD1, 6 bases. Germline V gene sequence: CDR1 DFQATT, CDR2 SNEGSKA (reference sequence). The CDR3 runs to 11 residues. The germline V and J ends were trimmed by 0 bases and 12 bases, with 9 bases remaining between them. CDR3 sequence reads: CSARDGRGQFF. The DNA of the CDR3 is TGCAGTGCTAGAGATGGCAGGGGGCAGTTCTTC.

The V call is TRBV6-1, the J call TRBJ1-1; maybe TRBD1 (6 bases). Trimming cost V 4 bases and J 0 bases, with 12 bases left between them. The CDR3 extends over 15 amino acids. From germline, CDR1 is MNHNS and CDR2 SASEGT. CDR3 amino acids: CASSAMDSMNTEAFF. CDR3 in DNA: TGTGCCAGCAGTGCCATGGACAGCATGAACACTGAAGCTTTCTTT.

This chain links TRBV5-1 with TRBJ2-5; 7 bases line up with TRBD1. The V gene end was trimmed by 4 bases and the J gene end by 4 bases; junction bases not matched to a gene: 4. Per the germline V gene, CDR1 is SGHRS and CDR2 is YFSETQ. The CDR3 has 13 amino acids. Here the CDR3 reads CASSGGQIETQYF. The DNA for the CDR3 is TGCGCCAGCAGCGGGGGACAGATAGAGACCCAGTACTTC.

The J gene is TRBJ1-1, the V gene TRBV2; 8 bases match TRBD1. Looked up from germline, CDR1 is SNHLY and CDR2 is FYNNEI. This CDR3 spans 13 amino acids. The V and J ends lost 6 bases and 3 bases, in that order; junction bases with no gene match: 3. The CDR3 here is CASRGQDYTEAFF. The CDR3 DNA reads TGTGCCAGCAGGGGACAGGACTACACTGAAGCTTTCTTT.

V is TRBV4-2 and J is TRBJ1-4, with 7 bases matching TRBD1. This CDR3 comprises 16 residues. Germline trimming cut 1 base from V and 3 bases from J; bases unmatched to any gene: 5. Germline V gives CDR1 LGHNA, CDR2 YNFKEQ. CDR3 sequence: CASSQATGIANEKLFF. CDR3 coding DNA: TGTGCCAGCAGCCAAGCGACAGGGATTGCTAATGAAAAACTGTTTTTT.

The CDR3 spells CASSETGQANYGYTF. CDR3 DNA sequence: TGTGCCAGCAGCGAAACAGGACAGGCTAACTATGGCTACACCTTC. The chain uses TRBV7-2 and TRBJ1-2; TRBD1 matches 7 bases. Germline V gene lookup returns CDR1 SGHTA and CDR2 FQGNSA. V lost 5 bases and J lost 0; bases outside the gene matches: 6. The CDR3 loop spans 15 amino acids.

The CDR3 here is CASSPALRGQGRNSPLHF. CDR3 nucleotide sequence: TGTGCCAGCTCACCAGCACTTCGTGGACAGGGTCGTAATTCACCCCTCCACTTT. The chain has TRBV18 and TRBJ1-6; TRBD1 matches 8 bases. V dropped 2 bases and J dropped 6; count of bases not matched to a gene: 12. The germline CDR1 and CDR2 sequences are KGHSH and LQKENI. This CDR3 is built from 18 residues. Together with reference TRBV18 and TRBJ1-6, the CDR3 gives the full variable domain: NAGVMQNPRHLVRRRGQEARLRCSPMKGHSHVYWYRQLPEEGLKFMVYLQKENIIDESGMPKERFSAEFPKEGPSILRIQQVVRGDSAAYFCASSPALRGQGRNSPLHFGNGTRLTVT.

The genes are TRBV14 and TRBJ1-2; the match to TRBD1 covers 9 bases. The CDR3 contains 16 residues. The germline gives CDR1 SGHDN, CDR2 FVKESK. Trimming took 3 bases from V and 5 from J; bases not matched to a gene: 10. CDR3 sequence reads: CASSQGGQGVVYGYTF. DNA for the CDR3: TGTGCCAGCAGCCAGGGGGGACAGGGTGTAGTATATGGCTACACCTTC.

This clone appeared a few times. The CDR3 DNA sequence: TGTGCCAGCAGCCGAGTAAATGAGCAGTTCTTC. Translation gives CASSRVNEQFF. The rearrangement uses TRBV9 and TRBJ2-1; no reliable D call. CDR1 SGDLS and CDR2 YYNGEE come from the germline V gene. Between the trimmed V and J ends, which lost 4 bases and 7 bases, there was a span of 6 bases. The CDR3 is 11 amino acids.

The V and J genes are TRBV2 and TRBJ2-2, with a possible D match to TRBD2 (6 bases). Trimming cost V 6 bases and J 3 bases, with 14 bases left between them. Germline V CDR1 and CDR2: SNHLY, FYNNEI. The CDR3 is made up of 15 amino acids. Written as DNA, the CDR3 is TGTGCCAGCAGAACCGGGACTTCCTACACCGGGGAGCTGTTTTTT. Encoded protein: CASRTGTSYTGELFF.

The V call is TRBV28, the J call TRBJ2-2, with a possible D match to TRBD1 (5 bases). This CDR3 is 12 amino acids long. Trimming cost V 2 bases and J 9 bases, with 7 bases left between them. The germline V gene has CDR1 MDHEN and CDR2 SYDVKM. The CDR3 region has the DNA TGTGCCAGCAGTTTACAGGGCAGGGAGCTGTTTTTT. Its protein product is CASSLQGRELFF. The full variable domain, in which reference TRBV28 and TRBJ2-2 provide the parts outside the CDR3, is DVKVTQSSRYLVKRTGEKVFLECVQDMDHENMFWYRQDPGLGLRLIYFSYDVKMKEKGDIPEGYSVSREKKERFSLILESASTNQTSMYLCASSLQGRELFFGEGSRLTVL.

The chain uses TRBV5-6 and TRBJ2-5, with TRBD2 matching over 13 bases. Germline V gives CDR1 SGHDT, CDR2 YYEEEE. The CDR3 spans 14 residues. J gave up 4 bases and V 4 bases, and 1 base lay outside the gene matches. The CDR3 sequence is CASSRLAGGETQYF. CDR3 in DNA: TGTGCCAGCAGCCGACTAGCGGGGGGAGAGACCCAGTACTTC.

V is TRBV5-1 and J is TRBJ2-3; D possibly corresponds to TRBD2 (6 bases). V was cut by 6 bases and J by 2 bases, with 13 bases left in between. In germline, CDR1 is SGHRS, CDR2 YFSETQ. The CDR3 spans 14 residues. The CDR3: CASIRELATDTQYF. The CDR3 region has the DNA TGCGCCAGCATCCGGGAGCTAGCCACAGATACGCAGTATTTT.

CDR3: CASSVAGQSNQPQHF. In nucleotides, the CDR3 is TGTGCCAGCAGCGTAGCGGGACAGAGCAATCAGCCCCAGCATTTT. The J gene is TRBJ1-5, the V gene TRBV9; 7 bases agree with TRBD1. The junction had 1 base not matched to a gene; V was cut back by 0 bases and J by 1 base. From germline, CDR1 is SGDLS and CDR2 YYNGEE. There are 15 residues in the CDR3. The whole variable domain, remainder taken from reference TRBV9 and TRBJ1-5, is DSGVTQTPKHLITATGQRVTLRCSPRSGDLSVYWYQQSLDQGLQFLIQYYNGEERAKGNILERFSAQQFPDLHSELNLSSLELGDSALYFCASSVAGQSNQPQHFGDGTRLSIL.

The V gene is TRBV4-2, the J gene TRBJ2-7, with a possible D match to TRBD2 (5 bases). CDR1 and CDR2 from the germline V gene are LGHNA and YNFKEQ. V was cut by 4 bases and J by 5 bases, with 18 bases left in between. The CDR3 extends over 15 amino acids. CDR3 nucleotides: TGTGCCAGCAGCCGACGGAGCCCGAGGGATGACGAGCAGTACGTC. It codes for CASSRRSPRDDEQYV.

The V and J genes are TRBV5-1 and TRBJ2-5; possible D gene TRBD1, 6 bases. The germline V gene encodes CDR1 SGHRS and CDR2 YFSETQ. This CDR3 comprises 15 residues. The germline V and J ends were trimmed by 0 bases and 2 bases, with 11 bases remaining between them. The CDR3 region is CASSLDGGSQETQYF. DNA for the CDR3: TGCGCCAGCAGCTTGGATGGGGGCAGTCAAGAGACCCAGTACTTC.

This clone was observed a handful of times. The V and J genes are TRBV4-1 and TRBJ2-2; 8 bases align to TRBD1. Per the germline V gene, CDR1 is MGHRA and CDR2 is YSYEKL. V shed 1 base, J shed 5 bases, and the junction held 6 bases outside the gene matches. The CDR3 consists of 16 residues. The CDR3 region is CASSQGDRTVTGELFF. In DNA form, the CDR3 reads TGCGCCAGCAGCCAAGGGGACAGGACGGTGACCGGGGAGCTGTTTTTT.

This rearrangement joins TRBV6-5 to TRBJ2-3; 9 bases fit TRBD1. The germline gives CDR1 MNHEY, CDR2 SVGAGI. The CDR3 runs to 15 residues. V dropped 0 bases and J dropped 3; count of bases not matched to a gene: 1. Here the CDR3 reads CASSYSGQGTDTQYF. Here the CDR3 DNA reads TGTGCCAGCAGTTACTCGGGACAGGGTACAGATACGCAGTATTTT.

Note on this clone: At one boundary the junction diverges from the germline segment, which might be a read error. The J gene is TRBJ2-3, the V gene TRBV19; 8 positions match TRBD2. CDR1 is LNHDA, CDR2 SQIVND, per germline (reference sequence). The CDR3 contains 18 residues. The CDR3 nucleotides read TGTGCCAATAGTATAGGGGGTCGTGCGGGGGGTCCCACAGATACGCAGTATTTT. This gives the protein CANSIGGRAGGPTDTQYF.

This clone was recorded a few times. The V and J genes are TRBV4-3 and TRBJ1-4; possibly TRBD1 for D (5 bases). Trimming pared 3 bases from V and 5 bases from J, leaving 10 bases between. The V gene's germline CDR1 is LGHNA and CDR2 YSLEER. This CDR3 comprises 14 residues. For the CDR3, the DNA is TGCGCCAGCAGCCACCGGGGGTACAATGAAAAACTGTTTTTT. Its protein is CASSHRGYNEKLFF.

This clone was counted between two and nine times. The CDR3 protein is CAIRGTTGEETQYF. In DNA, the CDR3 is TGTGCCATCCGTGGGACGACAGGGGAGGAGACCCAGTACTTC. The rearrangement links TRBV10-3 to TRBJ2-5; 8 bases agree with TRBD1. CDR1 is ENHRY and CDR2 is SYGVKD in the germline V gene. The junction had 10 bases not matched to a gene; V was cut back by 8 bases and J by 5 bases. CDR3 size: 14 residues.